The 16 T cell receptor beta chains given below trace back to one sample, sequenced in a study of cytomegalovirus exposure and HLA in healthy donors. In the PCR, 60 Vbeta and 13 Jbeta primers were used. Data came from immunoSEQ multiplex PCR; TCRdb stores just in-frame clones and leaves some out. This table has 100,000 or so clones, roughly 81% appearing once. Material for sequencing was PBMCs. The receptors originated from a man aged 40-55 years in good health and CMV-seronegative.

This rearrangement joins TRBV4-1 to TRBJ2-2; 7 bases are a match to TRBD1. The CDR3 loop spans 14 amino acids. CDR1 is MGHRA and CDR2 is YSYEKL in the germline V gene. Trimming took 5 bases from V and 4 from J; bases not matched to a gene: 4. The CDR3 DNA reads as TGCGCCAGCAGCGGACAGGCGGGCACCGGGGAGCTGTTTTTT. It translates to CASSGQAGTGELFF.

CDR3 region: CASSLDPANYGYTF. DNA for the CDR3: TGTGCCAGCAGCTTAGATCCAGCTAACTATGGCTACACCTTC. J is TRBJ1-2 and V is TRBV7-9, with D unresolved. In germline, CDR1 is SEHNR, CDR2 FQNEAQ (reference sequence). Trimming pared 1 base from V and 0 bases from J, leaving 6 bases between. This CDR3 region has 14 residues.

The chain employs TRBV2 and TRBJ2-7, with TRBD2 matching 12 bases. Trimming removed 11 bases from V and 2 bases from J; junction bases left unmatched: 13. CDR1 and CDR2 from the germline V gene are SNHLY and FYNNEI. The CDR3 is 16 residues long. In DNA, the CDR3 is TGTGCCGTCCCGGCTAGCGGGGGGGCGGTTCCCTACGAGCAGTACTTC. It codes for CAVPASGGAVPYEQYF. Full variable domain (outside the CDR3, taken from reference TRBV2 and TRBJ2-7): EPEVTQTPSHQVTQMGQEVILRCVPISNHLYFYWYRQILGQKVEFLVSFYNNEISEKSEIFDDQFSVERPDGSNFTLKIRSTKLEDSAMYFCAVPASGGAVPYEQYFGPGTRLTVT.

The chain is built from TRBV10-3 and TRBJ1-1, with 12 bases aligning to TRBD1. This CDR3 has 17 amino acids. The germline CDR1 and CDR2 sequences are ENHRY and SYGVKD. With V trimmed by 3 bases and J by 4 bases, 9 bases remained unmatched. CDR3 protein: CAISEWGQGARGTEAFF. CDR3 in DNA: TGTGCCATCAGTGAATGGGGACAGGGGGCGCGAGGCACTGAAGCTTTCTTT.

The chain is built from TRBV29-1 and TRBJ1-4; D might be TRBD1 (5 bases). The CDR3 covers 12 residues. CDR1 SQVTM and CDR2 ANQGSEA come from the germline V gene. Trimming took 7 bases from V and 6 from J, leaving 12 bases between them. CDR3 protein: CSGMGGDEKLFF. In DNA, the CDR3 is TGCAGCGGGATGGGGGGGGATGAAAAACTGTTTTTT.

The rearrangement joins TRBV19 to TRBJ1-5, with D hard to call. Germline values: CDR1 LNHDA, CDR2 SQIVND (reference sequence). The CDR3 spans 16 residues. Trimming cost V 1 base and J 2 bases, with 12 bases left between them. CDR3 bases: TGTGCCAGTAGTATAGTTCGAGGTTTAGGCAATCAGCCCCAGCATTTT. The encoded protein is CASSIVRGLGNQPQHF.

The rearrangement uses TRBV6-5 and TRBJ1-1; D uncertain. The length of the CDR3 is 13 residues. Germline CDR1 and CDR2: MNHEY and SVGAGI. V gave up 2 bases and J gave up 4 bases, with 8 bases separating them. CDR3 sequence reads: CASSYPASTEAFF. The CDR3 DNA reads TGTGCCAGCAGTTACCCGGCTAGCACTGAAGCTTTCTTT.

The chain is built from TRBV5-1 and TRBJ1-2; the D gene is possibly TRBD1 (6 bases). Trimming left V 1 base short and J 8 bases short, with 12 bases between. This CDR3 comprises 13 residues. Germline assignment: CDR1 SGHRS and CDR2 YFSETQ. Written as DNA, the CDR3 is TGCGCCAGCAGCTTGTCAGGGGTTGAGGGCTACACCTTC. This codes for CASSLSGVEGYTF.

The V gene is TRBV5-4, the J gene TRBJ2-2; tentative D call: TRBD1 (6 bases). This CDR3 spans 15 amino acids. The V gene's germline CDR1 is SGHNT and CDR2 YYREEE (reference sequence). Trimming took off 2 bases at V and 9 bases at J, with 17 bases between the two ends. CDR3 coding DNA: TGTGCCAGCAGCTTACGCTCGTTGGGGGCCCGGGAGCTGTTTTTT. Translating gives CASSLRSLGARELFF.

The CDR3 coding sequence is TGCGCCAGCAGCCCTACGGCCAGGGGGTTGCTTGGCTACACCTTC. This translates into CASSPTARGLLGYTF. The rearrangement joins TRBV5-1 to TRBJ1-2, with 7 bases that match TRBD1. V trimming: 4 bases; J trimming: 7 bases; junction bases outside the gene matches: 13. CDR3 length: 15 amino acids. The V gene's germline CDR1 is SGHRS and CDR2 YFSETQ.

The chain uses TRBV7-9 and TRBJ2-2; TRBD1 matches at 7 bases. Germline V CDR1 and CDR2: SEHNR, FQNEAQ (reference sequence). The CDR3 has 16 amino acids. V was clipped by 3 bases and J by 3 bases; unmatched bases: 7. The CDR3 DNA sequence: TGTGCCAGCAGCTTCCAGGGGGATGTGGACACCGGGGAGCTGTTTTTT. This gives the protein CASSFQGDVDTGELFF.

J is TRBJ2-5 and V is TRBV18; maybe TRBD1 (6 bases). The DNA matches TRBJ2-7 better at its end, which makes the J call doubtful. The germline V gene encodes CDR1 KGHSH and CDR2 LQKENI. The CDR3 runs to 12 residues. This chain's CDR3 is CASSLGQYEQYF. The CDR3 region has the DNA TGTGCCAGCTCCCTCGGACAGTACGAGCAGTACTTC.

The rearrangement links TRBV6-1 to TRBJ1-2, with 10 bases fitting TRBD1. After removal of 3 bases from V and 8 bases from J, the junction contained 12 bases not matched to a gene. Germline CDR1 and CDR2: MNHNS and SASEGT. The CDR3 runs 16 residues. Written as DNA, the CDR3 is TGTGCCAGCAGTGATGGGACAGGGGATCTCTCTAGGGGCTACACCTTC. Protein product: CASSDGTGDLSRGYTF.

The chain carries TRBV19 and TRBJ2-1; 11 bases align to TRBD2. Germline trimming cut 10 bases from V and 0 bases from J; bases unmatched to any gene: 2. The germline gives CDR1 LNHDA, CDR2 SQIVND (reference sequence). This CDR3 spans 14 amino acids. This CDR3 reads CATSGGLSYNEQFF. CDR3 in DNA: TGTGCCACTAGCGGGGGGCTCTCCTACAATGAGCAGTTCTTC.

This CDR3 is CASSLVPRVYEQYF. Here the CDR3 DNA reads TGTGCCAGCAGCTTGGTGCCCAGGGTCTACGAGCAGTACTTC. The J gene is TRBJ2-7, the V gene TRBV5-6; tentative D call: TRBD1 (5 bases). In germline, CDR1 is SGHDT, CDR2 YYEEEE. This CDR3 has 14 amino acids. V was cut by 0 bases and J by 3 bases, with 10 bases left in between.

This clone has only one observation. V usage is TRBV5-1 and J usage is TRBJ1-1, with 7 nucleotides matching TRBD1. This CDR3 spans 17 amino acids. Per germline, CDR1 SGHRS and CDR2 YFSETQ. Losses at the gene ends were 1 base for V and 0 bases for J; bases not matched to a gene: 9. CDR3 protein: CASSLRGTARMNTEAFF. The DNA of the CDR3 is TGCGCCAGCAGCTTGAGGGGGACAGCAAGGATGAACACTGAAGCTTTCTTT.